This TCR beta chain was identified in a study of T cell responses to AZD1222 COVID-19 vaccine. Here immunoSEQ multiplex PCR was the method, and the copy in TCRdb shows in-frame clones only, minus some. The table has about 150,000 clones, 90% seen once; the top ten hold 1.5% to 2%. Trimming took 6 bases from V and 6 from J, leaving 13 bases between them. This CDR3 is built from 13 residues. Germline lookup yields CDR1 MNHEY and CDR2 SMNVEV (reference sequence). This TCR derives from an adult in good health. Here the sequenced sample was peripheral blood, taken on day 0 of AZD1222 vaccination. The rearrangement uses TRBV27 and TRBJ2-3; D is unresolved. CDR3 loop: CASRTLIRDTQYF. CDR3 in DNA: TGTGCCAGCAGAACACTTATCCGGGATACGCAGTATTTT.